This entry features one TCR beta chain sequence. V was trimmed by 4 bases and J by 2 bases, leaving 12 bases between them. The germline V gene encodes CDR1 SGDLS and CDR2 YYNGEE. The length of the CDR3 is 14 residues. The data stem from a study of blood T cell repertoires in COVID-19. Study overall: PBMCs, B-cell-depleted T cells, or T cells provided the cDNA or gDNA that made up the material.

Some clones are missing from TCRdb's copy, which holds only in-frame ones; the method was immunoSEQ multiplex PCR. The sample lists some 210,000 clones, about nine tenths occurring once. This sequence was found in a man aged 60 to 69 who had recovered from COVID-19. The specimen sequenced was peripheral blood. V usage is TRBV9 and J usage is TRBJ2-5; a possible D gene is TRBD2 (5 bases). This CDR3 reads CASSSLGVQETQYF. CDR3 nucleotides: TGTGCCAGCAGCTCTCTGGGAGTACAAGAGACCCAGTACTTC.